The 8 T cell receptor beta chains in this list originate from one sample, sequenced in a study of pediatric ulcerative colitis. During colonoscopy, one to two rectal pinch biopsies were collected. Using immunoSEQ multiplex PCR, the repertoire was profiled, and TCRdb retains in-frame clones only, with some absent. The profile shows about 36,000 clones, around four fifths of them singletons. Sequenced material: gut tissue. These receptors were taken from a boy younger than 18 with moderate ulcerative colitis.

This clone has just one count. DNA for the CDR3: TGTGCCAGCAGCTTATACGCGGGGTCCACCGGGGAGCTGTTTTTT. This codes for CASSLYAGSTGELFF. This chain joins TRBV11-2 and TRBJ2-2, with D perhaps matching TRBD2 (6 bases). V shed 2 bases and J shed 4 bases, with 11 bases lying between them. This CDR3 comprises 15 residues. Germline values: CDR1 SGHAT, CDR2 FQNNGV.

This clone came up once. DNA of the CDR3: TGTGCCAGCAGCCAAGATAATAGCGGGGGGGCCAATGAGCAGTTCTTC. Protein sequence: CASSQDNSGGANEQFF. The chain has TRBV4-2 and TRBJ2-1, with 11 nucleotides matching TRBD2. The J segment lost 6 bases and the V segment lost 0 bases, leaving 4 bases of the junction unmatched. This CDR3 has 16 amino acids. Germline V lookup: CDR1 LGHNA, CDR2 YNFKEQ.

The chain couples TRBV6-6 to TRBJ2-1, with D perhaps TRBD1 or TRBD2 (5 bases each). This CDR3 has 15 residues. Trimming shortened V by 7 bases and J by 6 bases, and 19 bases separated the two germline ends. Germline CDR1 MNHNY, CDR2 SVGAGI (reference sequence). The CDR3 loop is CASNTGTASSNEQFF. The CDR3 DNA sequence: TGTGCCAGCAATACCGGGACCGCGTCGTCCAATGAGCAGTTCTTC.

The J gene is TRBJ2-4, the V gene TRBV5-1, with 8 bases that match TRBD1. There are 17 residues in the CDR3. CDR1 SGHRS and CDR2 YFSETQ come from the germline V gene. V lost 5 bases and J lost 0; bases outside the gene matches: 10. The CDR3 sequence: CASRPDRGLAAKNIQYF. The CDR3 DNA follows: TGCGCCAGCAGACCTGACAGGGGCCTAGCAGCCAAAAACATTCAGTACTTC.

The V call is TRBV5-8, the J call TRBJ2-3; the D gene is possibly TRBD1 (7 bases). This CDR3 is 14 amino acids long. Trimming pared 5 bases from V and 3 bases from J, leaving 13 bases between. Germline-derived CDR1 and CDR2 are SGHTS and YDEGEE. The CDR3 protein is CASRWTGGTDTQYF. The CDR3 region has the DNA TGTGCCAGCAGATGGACAGGAGGGACAGATACGCAGTATTTT.

The chain is built from TRBV5-1 and TRBJ2-7; D unresolved. V lost 0 bases to trimming and J lost 0 bases, with 10 bases between them. Germline V gene data show CDR1 as SGHRS and CDR2 as YFSETQ. The CDR3 contains 15 residues. This CDR3 is CASSLEADNSYEQYF. For the CDR3, the DNA is TGCGCCAGCAGCTTGGAGGCTGACAACTCCTACGAGCAGTACTTC.

The chain joins TRBV28 to TRBJ1-6; the D is unclear. Trimming stripped 6 bases from V and 0 bases from J, with 18 bases between. Per the germline V gene, CDR1 is MDHEN and CDR2 is SYDVKM. The CDR3 runs 18 residues. In DNA, the CDR3 is TGTGCCAGCAGCTCCGGTCCAATCGCTAGCTCCTATAATTCACCCCTCCACTTT. Protein product: CASSSGPIASSYNSPLHF.

The chain links TRBV10-3 to TRBJ1-1; D may be TRBD1 (5 bases). The V end lost 7 bases, the J end lost 1 base, and 10 bases lay between the germline ends. Germline V gives CDR1 ENHRY, CDR2 SYGVKD. The CDR3 length is 13 residues. The CDR3, as DNA: TGTGCCATCACCCAGACAGAGAACACTGAAGCTTTCTTT. Translating it yields CAITQTENTEAFF.